Listed below are T cell receptor beta chains from one sample, sequenced in a study of blood T cell repertoires in COVID-19. The repertoire was sequenced with immunoSEQ multiplex PCR; TCRdb's copy has only in-frame clones and lacks some. The data hold under 200,000 clones, with 70% to 90% observed a single time. The sample was peripheral blood. The receptors were sampled from a man between 35 and 55 years old with active or convalescent COVID-19. CDR3s include the opening cysteine and the closing phenylalanine or tryptophan. Each record gives: V gene, CDR3 protein.

V gene: TRBV18; CDR3 protein: CASSPGQGAGEQYF
V gene: TRBV14; CDR3 protein: CASSQTGGTYEQYF
V gene: TRBV7-2; CDR3 protein: CASSLRGTSGGLSTDTQYF
V gene: TRBV7-9; CDR3 protein: CASSQDVGQAYEQYF
V gene: TRBV11-2; CDR3 protein: CASSLGEYQETQYF
V gene: TRBV19; CDR3 protein: CASSTTRTGQSSGNTIYF
V gene: TRBV12-5; CDR3 protein: CASGLRTEEKLFF
V gene: TRBV6-2/TRBV6-3; CDR3 protein: CASSHPPRGASEETQYF
V gene: TRBV5-6; CDR3 protein: CASSQGWGGYTF
V gene: TRBV29-1; CDR3 protein: CSVEKRDEAFF
V gene: TRBV5-1; CDR3 protein: CASSVLAQPPDTQYF
V gene: TRBV19; CDR3 protein: CASSRGTGGNRELFF
V gene: TRBV18; CDR3 protein: CASSNRDFNYGYTF
V gene: TRBV19; CDR3 protein: CASSLTSGGHYGYTF
V gene: TRBV6-2/TRBV6-3; CDR3 protein: CASSDLRTGGPGTGELFF
V gene: TRBV7-2; CDR3 protein: CASSSGTSGNEQFF
V gene: TRBV12-5; CDR3 protein: CASGLSGALTEAFF
V gene: TRBV28; CDR3 protein: CASSLSGGGNEKLFF
V gene: TRBV9; CDR3 protein: CASSEGVANTGELFF
V gene: TRBV7-9; CDR3 protein: CASSLGQGGQPQHF
V gene: TRBV4-2; CDR3 protein: CASSQGGYSGTAYEQYF
V gene: TRBV27; CDR3 protein: CASSLSQTTNEKLFF
V gene: TRBV7-9; CDR3 protein: CASSPKDRVVFDEQFF
V gene: TRBV19; CDR3 protein: CASTGQGRLDEQFF
V gene: TRBV7-3; CDR3 protein: CASSLGTGLGNSPLHF